The T cell receptor beta chain described here comes from a study of T cell changes during pregnancy in multiple sclerosis. The CDR3 extends over 16 amino acids. J was trimmed by 6 bases and V by 5 bases; bases with no gene match: 13. The V gene's germline CDR1 is SGHTA and CDR2 FQGNSA. This table comes from immunoSEQ multiplex PCR, and its TCRdb copy is limited to in-frame clones, with some not included. The repertoire holds tens of thousands of clones, 92% seen once, with 0.52% in the top ten. The sequence was collected from a female donor with multiple sclerosis, enrolled in a pregnancy study. The chain is built from TRBV7-2 and TRBJ2-3; TRBD1 matches 8 bases. The sequencing used CD4+ T cells from peripheral blood mononuclear cells, collected in the third trimester of pregnancy. CDR3 protein: CASSISLGTGGDTQYF. CDR3 nucleotide sequence: TGTGCCAGCAGCATATCACTTGGGACAGGCGGTGATACGCAGTATTTT.